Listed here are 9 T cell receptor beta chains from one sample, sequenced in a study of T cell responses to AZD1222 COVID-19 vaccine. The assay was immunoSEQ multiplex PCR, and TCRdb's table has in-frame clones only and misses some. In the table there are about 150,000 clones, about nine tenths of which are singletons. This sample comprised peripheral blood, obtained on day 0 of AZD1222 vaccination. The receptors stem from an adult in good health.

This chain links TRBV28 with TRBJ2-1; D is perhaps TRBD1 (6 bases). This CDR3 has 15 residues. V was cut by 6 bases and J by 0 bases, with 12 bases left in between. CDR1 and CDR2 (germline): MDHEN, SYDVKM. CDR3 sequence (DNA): TGTGCCAGCAGCCTTGGACAGCGCTCCTACAATGAGCAGTTCTTC. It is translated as CASSLGQRSYNEQFF.

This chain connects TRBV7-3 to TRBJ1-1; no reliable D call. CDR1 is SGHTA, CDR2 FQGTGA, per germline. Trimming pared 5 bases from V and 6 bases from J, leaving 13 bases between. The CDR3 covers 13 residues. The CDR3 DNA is TGTGCCAGCAGCCGCCTTCGGGAATCTGAAGCTTTCTTT. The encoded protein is CASSRLRESEAFF.

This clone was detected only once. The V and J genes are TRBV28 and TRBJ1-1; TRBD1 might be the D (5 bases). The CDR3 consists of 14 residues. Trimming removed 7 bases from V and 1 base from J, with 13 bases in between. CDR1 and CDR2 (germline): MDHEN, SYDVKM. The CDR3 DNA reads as TGTGCCAGCACGGTTGGGGGACCGAACACTGAAGCTTTCTTT. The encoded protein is CASTVGGPNTEAFF.

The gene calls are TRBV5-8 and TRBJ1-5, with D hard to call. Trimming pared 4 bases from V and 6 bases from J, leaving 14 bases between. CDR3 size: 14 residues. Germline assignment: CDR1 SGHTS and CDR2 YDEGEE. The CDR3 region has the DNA TGTGCCAGCAGCATGTCCGGCAGACGTCAGCCCCAGCATTTT. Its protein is CASSMSGRRQPQHF.

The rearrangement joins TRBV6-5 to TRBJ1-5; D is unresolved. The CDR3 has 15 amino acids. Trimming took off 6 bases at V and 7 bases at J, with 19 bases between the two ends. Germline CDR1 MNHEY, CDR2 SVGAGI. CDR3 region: CASSPEEGNMQPQHF. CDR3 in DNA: TGTGCCAGCAGCCCCGAGGAGGGAAATATGCAGCCCCAGCATTTT.

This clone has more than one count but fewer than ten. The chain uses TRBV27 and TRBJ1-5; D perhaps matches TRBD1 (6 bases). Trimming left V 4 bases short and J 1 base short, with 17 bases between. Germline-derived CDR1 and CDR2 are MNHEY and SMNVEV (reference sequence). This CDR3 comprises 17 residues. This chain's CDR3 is CASSSPGQRGSNQPQHF. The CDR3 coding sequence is TGTGCCAGCAGTTCACCGGGACAACGGGGGAGCAATCAGCCCCAGCATTTT.

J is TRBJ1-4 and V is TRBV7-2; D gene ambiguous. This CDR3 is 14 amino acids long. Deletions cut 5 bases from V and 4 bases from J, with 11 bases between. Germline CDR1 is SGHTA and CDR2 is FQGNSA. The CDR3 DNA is TGTGCCAGCAGCCTCGCCGTTGGTAATGAAAAACTGTTTTTT. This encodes CASSLAVGNEKLFF.

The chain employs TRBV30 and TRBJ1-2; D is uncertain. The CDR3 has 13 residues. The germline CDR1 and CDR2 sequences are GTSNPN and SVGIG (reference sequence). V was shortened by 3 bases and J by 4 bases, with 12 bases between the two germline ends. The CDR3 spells CAWSKRVIYGYTF. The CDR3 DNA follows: TGTGCCTGGAGCAAGAGGGTAATCTATGGCTACACCTTC.

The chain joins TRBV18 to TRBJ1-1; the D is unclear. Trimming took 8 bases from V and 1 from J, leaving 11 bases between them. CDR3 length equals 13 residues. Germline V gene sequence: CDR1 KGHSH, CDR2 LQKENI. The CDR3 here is CASAGGWNTEAFF. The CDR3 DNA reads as TGTGCCAGCGCGGGCGGGTGGAACACTGAAGCTTTCTTT.